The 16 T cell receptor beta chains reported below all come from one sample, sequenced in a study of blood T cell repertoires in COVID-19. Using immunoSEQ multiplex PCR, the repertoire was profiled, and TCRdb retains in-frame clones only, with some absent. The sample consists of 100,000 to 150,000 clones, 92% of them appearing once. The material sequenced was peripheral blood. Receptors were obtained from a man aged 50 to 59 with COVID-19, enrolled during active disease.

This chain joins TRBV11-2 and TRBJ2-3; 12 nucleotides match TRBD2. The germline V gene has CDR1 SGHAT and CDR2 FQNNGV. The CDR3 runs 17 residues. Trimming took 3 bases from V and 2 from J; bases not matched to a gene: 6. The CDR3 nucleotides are TGTGCCAGCAGCTTTCCGACTAGCGGGAGTGTCACAGATACGCAGTATTTT. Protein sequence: CASSFPTSGSVTDTQYF. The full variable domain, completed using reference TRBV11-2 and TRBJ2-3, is EAGVAQSPRYKIIEKRQSVAFWCNPISGHATLYWYQQILGQGPKLLIQFQNNGVVDDSQLPKDRFSAERLKGVDSTLKIQPAKLEDSAVYLCASSFPTSGSVTDTQYFGPGTRLTVL.

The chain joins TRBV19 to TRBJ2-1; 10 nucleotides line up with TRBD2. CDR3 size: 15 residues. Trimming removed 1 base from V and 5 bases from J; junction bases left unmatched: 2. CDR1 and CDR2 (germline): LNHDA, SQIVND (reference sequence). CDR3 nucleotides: TGTGCCAGTAGTATAGCCAGCGGGAGGGACAATGAGCAGTTCTTC. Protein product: CASSIASGRDNEQFF. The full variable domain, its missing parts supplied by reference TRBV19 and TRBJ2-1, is DGGITQSPKYLFRKEGQNVTLSCEQNLNHDAMYWYRQDPGQGLRLIYYSQIVNDFQKGDIAEGYSVSREKKESFPLTVTSAQKNPTAFYLCASSIASGRDNEQFFGPGTRLTVL.

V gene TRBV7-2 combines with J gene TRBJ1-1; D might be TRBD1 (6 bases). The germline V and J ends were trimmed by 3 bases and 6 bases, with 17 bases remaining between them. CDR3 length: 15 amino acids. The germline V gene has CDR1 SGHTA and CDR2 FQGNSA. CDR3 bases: TGTGCCAGCAGCTTCGCACCAAGGGGGGGGTCTGAAGCTTTCTTT. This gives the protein CASSFAPRGGSEAFF. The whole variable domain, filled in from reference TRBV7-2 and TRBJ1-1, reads GAGVSQSPSNKVTEKGKDVELRCDPISGHTALYWYRQSLGQGLEFLIYFQGNSAPDKSGLPSDRFSAERTGGSVSTLTIQRTQQEDSAVYLCASSFAPRGGSEAFFGQGTRLTVV.

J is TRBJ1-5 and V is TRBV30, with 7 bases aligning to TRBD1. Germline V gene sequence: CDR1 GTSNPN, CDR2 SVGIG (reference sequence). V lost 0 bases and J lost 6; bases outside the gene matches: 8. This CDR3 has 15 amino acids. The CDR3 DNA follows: TGTGCCTGGAGTGTACGGGGACAGTTACTTCAGCCCCAGCATTTT. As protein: CAWSVRGQLLQPQHF.

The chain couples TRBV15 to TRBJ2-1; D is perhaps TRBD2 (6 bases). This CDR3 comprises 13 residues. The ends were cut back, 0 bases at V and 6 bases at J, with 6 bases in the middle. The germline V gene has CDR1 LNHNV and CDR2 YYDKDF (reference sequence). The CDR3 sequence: CATSREGGNEQFF. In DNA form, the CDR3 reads TGTGCCACCAGCAGAGAGGGGGGCAATGAGCAGTTCTTC. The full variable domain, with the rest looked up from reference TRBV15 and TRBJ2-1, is DAMVIQNPRYQVTQFGKPVTLSCSQTLNHNVMYWYQQKSSQAPKLLFHYYDKDFNNEADTPDNFQSRRPNTSFCFLDIRSPGLGDTAMYLCATSREGGNEQFFGPGTRLTVL.

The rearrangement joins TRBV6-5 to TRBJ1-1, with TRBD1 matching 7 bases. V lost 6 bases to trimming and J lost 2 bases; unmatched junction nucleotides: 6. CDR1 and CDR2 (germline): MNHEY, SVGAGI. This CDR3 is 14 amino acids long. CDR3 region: CASRVQGPNTEAFF. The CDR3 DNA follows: TGTGCCAGCAGGGTACAGGGGCCTAACACTGAAGCTTTCTTT.

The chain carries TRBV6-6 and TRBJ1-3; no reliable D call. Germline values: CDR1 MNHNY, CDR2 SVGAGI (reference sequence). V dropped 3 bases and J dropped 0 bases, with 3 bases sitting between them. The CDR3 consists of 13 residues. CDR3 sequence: CASSYSSGNTIYF. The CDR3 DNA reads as TGTGCCAGCAGTTATAGCTCTGGAAACACCATATATTTT.

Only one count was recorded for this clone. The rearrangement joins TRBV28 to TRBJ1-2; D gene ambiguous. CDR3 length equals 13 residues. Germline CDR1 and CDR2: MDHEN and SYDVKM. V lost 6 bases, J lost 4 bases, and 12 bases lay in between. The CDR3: CASRGGLGYGYTF. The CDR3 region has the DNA TGTGCCAGCAGGGGAGGGCTCGGCTATGGCTACACCTTC.

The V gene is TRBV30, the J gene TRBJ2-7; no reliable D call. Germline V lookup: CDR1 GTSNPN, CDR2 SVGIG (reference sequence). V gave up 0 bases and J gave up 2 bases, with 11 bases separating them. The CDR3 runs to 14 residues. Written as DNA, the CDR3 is TGTGCCTGGAGTGTTACCGCGGAGACCTACGAGCAGTACTTC. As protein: CAWSVTAETYEQYF.

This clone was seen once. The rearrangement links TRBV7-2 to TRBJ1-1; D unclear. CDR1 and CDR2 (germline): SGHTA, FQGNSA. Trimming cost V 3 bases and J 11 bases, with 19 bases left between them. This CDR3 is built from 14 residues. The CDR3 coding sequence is TGTGCCAGCAGCTTGCGTTCGCTCGCCCCGCGGGCTTTCTTT. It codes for CASSLRSLAPRAFF. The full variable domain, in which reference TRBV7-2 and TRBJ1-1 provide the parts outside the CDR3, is GAGVSQSPSNKVTEKGKDVELRCDPISGHTALYWYRQSLGQGLEFLIYFQGNSAPDKSGLPSDRFSAERTGGSVSTLTIQRTQQEDSAVYLCASSLRSLAPRAFFGQGTRLTVV.

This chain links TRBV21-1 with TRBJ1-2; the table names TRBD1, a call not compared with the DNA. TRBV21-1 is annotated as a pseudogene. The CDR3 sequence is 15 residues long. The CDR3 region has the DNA TGTGCCAGCAGCATTGGGGACAGCCCTAACTATGGCTACACCTTC. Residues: CASSIGDSPNYGYTF.

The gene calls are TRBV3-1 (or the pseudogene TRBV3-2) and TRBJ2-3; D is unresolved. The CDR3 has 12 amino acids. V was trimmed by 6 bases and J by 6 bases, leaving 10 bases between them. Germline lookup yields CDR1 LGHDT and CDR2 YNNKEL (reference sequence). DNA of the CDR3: TGTGCCAGCAGTCTATTTGCGGATACGCAGTATTTT. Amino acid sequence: CASSLFADTQYF.

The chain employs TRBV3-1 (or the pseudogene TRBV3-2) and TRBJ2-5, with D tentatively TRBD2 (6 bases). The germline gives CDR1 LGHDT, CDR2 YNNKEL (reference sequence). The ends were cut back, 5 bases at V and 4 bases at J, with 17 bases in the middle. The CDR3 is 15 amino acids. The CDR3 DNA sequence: TGTGCCAGCAGCAACCGACTAGAATCGGGAGAGACCCAGTACTTC. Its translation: CASSNRLESGETQYF.

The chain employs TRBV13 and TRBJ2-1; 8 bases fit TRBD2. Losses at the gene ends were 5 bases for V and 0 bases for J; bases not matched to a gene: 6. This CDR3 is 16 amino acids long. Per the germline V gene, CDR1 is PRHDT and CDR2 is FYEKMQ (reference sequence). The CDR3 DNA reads TGTGCCAGCAGCCCAGCGGGAGAGAACTCCTACAATGAGCAGTTCTTC. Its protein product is CASSPAGENSYNEQFF.

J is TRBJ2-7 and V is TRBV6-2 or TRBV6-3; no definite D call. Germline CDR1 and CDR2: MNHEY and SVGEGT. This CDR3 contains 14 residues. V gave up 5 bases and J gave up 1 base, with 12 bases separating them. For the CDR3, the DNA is TGTGCCAGCAGTCAAGCACAGACATCCTACGAGCAGTACTTC. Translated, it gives CASSQAQTSYEQYF.

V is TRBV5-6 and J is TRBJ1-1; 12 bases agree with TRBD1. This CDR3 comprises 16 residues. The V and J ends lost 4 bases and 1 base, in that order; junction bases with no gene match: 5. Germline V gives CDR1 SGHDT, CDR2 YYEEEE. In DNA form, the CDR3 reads TGTGCCAGCAGCGGGGGACAGGGGGCGGCGAACACTGAAGCTTTCTTT. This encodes CASSGGQGAANTEAFF.